The 18 T cell receptor beta chains reported below all come from one sample, sequenced in a study of regulatory and conventional T cells in RAG deficiency. Conventional CD4+ T cells were sorted from blood as CD25-low CD127-high cells. Only in-frame clones appear in the TCRdb table, and some are missing; sequencing was by immunoSEQ multiplex PCR. In the table there are roughly 28,000 clones, nearly 95% of which are singletons. These data also formed part of another study, on regulatory T cells. That source adds: The primer mix had 52 TRBV and 13 TRBJ primers.

The material sequenced was CD25- CD4+ T cells sorted from blood. These receptors came from a human donor in good health.

This sequence joins TRBV14 and TRBJ1-6; D gene ambiguous. CDR3 length equals 15 residues. Germline loops: CDR1 SGHDN, CDR2 FVKESK. The V end was cut by 3 bases, the J end by 0 bases, with 6 bases between. The CDR3 DNA sequence: TGTGCCAGCAGCCAGCCGGGCTCCTATAATTCACCCCTCCACTTT. The encoded protein is CASSQPGSYNSPLHF. The full variable domain, in which reference TRBV14 and TRBJ1-6 provide the parts outside the CDR3, is EAGVTQFPSHSVIEKGQTVTLRCDPISGHDNLYWYRRVMGKEIKFLLHFVKESKQDESGMPNNRFLAERTGGTYSTLKVQPAELEDSGVYFCASSQPGSYNSPLHFGNGTRLTVT.

This clone has just one count. The chain carries TRBV19 and TRBJ1-2, with D tentatively TRBD1 (5 bases). Germline CDR1 is LNHDA and CDR2 is SQIVND (reference sequence). This CDR3 is 12 amino acids long. Between the trimmed V and J ends, which lost 5 bases and 3 bases, there was a span of 7 bases. Written as DNA, the CDR3 is TGTGCCAGTAGTCGGGGGGACTATGGCTACACCTTC. Translation gives CASSRGDYGYTF.

The gene calls are TRBV7-9 and TRBJ1-2; TRBD1 matches at 8 bases. The length of the CDR3 is 13 residues. V shed 5 bases and J 8 bases; nucleotides not matched to a gene: 7. In germline, CDR1 is SEHNR, CDR2 FQNEAQ (reference sequence). CDR3 nucleotides: TGTGCCAGCAGCCCGGGACAGGAGTACGGCTACACCTTC. Its protein product is CASSPGQEYGYTF.

The rearrangement links TRBV28 to TRBJ1-2; D perhaps matches TRBD1 (6 bases). CDR3 length: 15 amino acids. Germline lookup yields CDR1 MDHEN and CDR2 SYDVKM. V was pared by 6 bases and J by 5 bases, with 19 bases between. CDR3 nucleotides: TGTGCCAGCAGCCTCCCCGGGGGAGGGGGTTATGGCTACACCTTC. Protein sequence: CASSLPGGGGYGYTF.

The chain carries TRBV5-1 and TRBJ2-4; 8 positions match TRBD2. The germline V gene has CDR1 SGHRS and CDR2 YFSETQ. V was pared by 4 bases and J by 1 base, with 4 bases of the junction left unmatched. The CDR3 loop spans 15 amino acids. The CDR3 loop reads CASSPAGGAKNIQYF. The CDR3 coding sequence is TGCGCCAGCAGCCCGGCGGGGGGTGCCAAAAACATTCAGTACTTC.

A single count supports this clone. The chain uses TRBV7-3 and TRBJ2-6; D call uncertain. This CDR3 is 14 amino acids long. Germline assignment: CDR1 SGHTA and CDR2 FQGTGA. Trimming removed 5 bases at V and 0 bases at J, with 5 bases between. The CDR3 protein is CASSPSSGANVLTF. Written as DNA, the CDR3 is TGTGCCAGCAGCCCCAGCTCTGGGGCCAACGTCCTGACTTTC.

The rearrangement links TRBV19 to TRBJ2-3, with 16 bases matching TRBD2. The CDR3 has 16 amino acids. Unmatched junction bases numbered 14, after V lost 7 bases and J lost 13 bases. The germline V gene has CDR1 LNHDA and CDR2 SQIVND (reference sequence). The CDR3 loop is CASTSAGTSGGAPKYF. The CDR3 DNA reads TGTGCCAGTACCTCCGCCGGGACTAGCGGGGGGGCGCCAAAGTATTTT.

This chain's CDR3 is CASTNTGINRNTEAFF. CDR3 nucleotide sequence: TGTGCCAGCACAAACACGGGGATCAACCGGAACACTGAAGCTTTCTTT. The chain has TRBV28 and TRBJ1-1; D is unresolved. V lost 7 bases and J 1 base, leaving 19 bases between the germline ends. Germline-derived CDR1 and CDR2 are MDHEN and SYDVKM. CDR3 length equals 16 residues.

This sequence joins TRBV5-4 and TRBJ2-3; 12 bases map to TRBD2. The V and J ends lost 4 bases and 1 base, in that order; junction bases with no gene match: 4. In germline, CDR1 is SGHNT, CDR2 YYREEE (reference sequence). There are 16 residues in the CDR3. For the CDR3, the DNA is TGTGCCAGCAGCCTCCGGACTAGCGGGGGCACAGATACGCAGTATTTT. Amino acids: CASSLRTSGGTDTQYF.

This sequence joins TRBV6-1 and TRBJ2-2; 13 bases line up with TRBD2. The length of the CDR3 is 17 residues. The germline gives CDR1 MNHNS, CDR2 SASEGT. The junction had 5 bases not matched to a gene; V was cut back by 4 bases and J by 3 bases. CDR3 sequence reads: CASSALAGGGYTGELFF. CDR3 nucleotides: TGTGCCAGCAGTGCACTAGCGGGGGGGGGCTACACCGGGGAGCTGTTTTTT.

The V and J genes are TRBV18 and TRBJ2-2; tentative D call: TRBD2 (6 bases). Between the trimmed V and J ends, which lost 5 bases and 1 base, there was a span of 11 bases. This CDR3 has 15 amino acids. In germline, CDR1 is KGHSH, CDR2 LQKENI. The DNA of the CDR3 is TGTGCCAGCTCATTACGGAGGGAGAACACCGGGGAGCTGTTTTTT. Encoded protein: CASSLRRENTGELFF.

This clone was observed a handful of times. The chain carries TRBV5-6 and TRBJ1-2; D call uncertain. Trimming stripped 3 bases from V and 6 bases from J, with 15 bases between. Germline-derived CDR1 and CDR2 are SGHDT and YYEEEE. The CDR3 extends over 14 amino acids. CDR3 DNA: TGTGCCAGCAGCTCTGTCGCTTACAAAAATGGCTACACCTTC. Translation gives CASSSVAYKNGYTF.

The table lists this clone with a few counts. The chain carries TRBV6-5 and TRBJ1-4; 8 bases agree with TRBD1. Unmatched junction bases numbered 2, after V lost 2 bases and J lost 3 bases. The germline CDR1 and CDR2 sequences are MNHEY and SVGAGI. The CDR3 sequence is 15 residues long. In DNA, the CDR3 is TGTGCCAGCAGTTACAGCAGGGGGCCTAATGAAAAACTGTTTTTT. Protein: CASSYSRGPNEKLFF.

This clone was seen just once. The chain uses TRBV2 and TRBJ2-2, with TRBD1 matching over 7 bases. The J segment lost 3 bases and the V segment lost 5 bases, leaving 12 bases of the junction unmatched. The CDR3 contains 17 residues. Germline lookup yields CDR1 SNHLY and CDR2 FYNNEI. The CDR3 region is CASSRPSDRADTGELFF. CDR3 DNA sequence: TGTGCCAGCAGTCGCCCTTCCGACAGGGCAGACACCGGGGAGCTGTTTTTT.

The rearrangement links TRBV6-1 to TRBJ1-1; possible D gene TRBD1, 5 bases. The V gene's germline CDR1 is MNHNS and CDR2 SASEGT. V lost 5 bases and J lost 3, with 7 bases in between. The CDR3 runs 12 residues. The DNA for the CDR3 is TGTGCCAGCAGTCAGGGTGACACTGAAGCTTTCTTT. Its protein is CASSQGDTEAFF.

The chain has TRBV19 and TRBJ2-2; TRBD1 is a possible D gene (5 bases). The ends were cut back, 6 bases at V and 6 bases at J, with 11 bases in the middle. The CDR3 is 13 residues long. The germline V gene encodes CDR1 LNHDA and CDR2 SQIVND (reference sequence). The CDR3 DNA sequence: TGTGCCAGTAGCCCCAGGGTCGCCGGGGAGCTGTTTTTT. It encodes CASSPRVAGELFF.

This rearrangement joins TRBV5-6 to TRBJ2-5; maybe TRBD2 (6 bases). Germline CDR1 is SGHDT and CDR2 is YYEEEE. This CDR3 is 16 amino acids long. Trimming took 0 bases from V and 1 from J, leaving 13 bases between them. DNA for the CDR3: TGTGCCAGCAGCTTGGCCGGGACTTACCCCCAAGAGACCCAGTACTTC. It encodes CASSLAGTYPQETQYF.

This chain uses TRBV19 with TRBJ1-1; D unresolved. Germline-derived CDR1 and CDR2 are LNHDA and SQIVND (reference sequence). V lost 6 bases, J lost 4 bases, and 18 bases lay in between. The CDR3 has 15 residues. DNA of the CDR3: TGTGCCAGTAGGCAAACCATGTCGGCGGGCACTGAAGCTTTCTTT. It specifies CASRQTMSAGTEAFF.